This T cell receptor beta chain stems from a study of shared T cell receptors in the human thymus. Profiling relied on immunoSEQ multiplex PCR, and the TCRdb table lists in-frame clones only, not all of them. The table includes about 710,000 clones, around 87% detected once. The V gene end was trimmed by 3 bases and the J gene end by 2 bases; junction bases not matched to a gene: 8. The V gene's germline CDR1 is LNHNV and CDR2 YYDKDF (reference sequence). The CDR3 extends over 19 amino acids. The data also belong to a second study, concerning human thymus T cells. From that study: Donors were healthy Finnish babies undergoing corrective operations for congenital heart defects.

The origin of this receptor is a boy younger than two with a congenital heart defect. The chain combines TRBV15 with TRBJ2-1; TRBD2 agrees at 15 bases. Sequencing was done on a sample of thymocytes. The CDR3 is CATSSPGLAGGGPYNEQFF. The CDR3 region has the DNA TGTGCCACCAGCAGCCCGGGACTAGCGGGAGGAGGCCCCTACAATGAGCAGTTCTTC.